The 27 T cell receptor beta chains listed next were all sequenced from one sample in a study of T cells after yellow fever vaccination. TCRdb itself ran the 5' RACE reads through MiXCR, one entry per CDR3 protein. Altogether 25,000 to 30,000 distinct CDR3 sequences are present, around 5% being singletons, with the ten largest covering 35% to 45%. This material consisted of CD8+ T cells sorted from PBMCs, taken 10 days after the yellow fever booster vaccination. These receptors all stem from a man in his thirties or forties who received the YFV17D yellow fever vaccine.

By proportion, this clonotype is medium-sized. The rearrangement joins TRBV27 to TRBJ1-2; D is unresolved. Germline CDR1 and CDR2: MNHEY and SMNVEV (reference sequence). Trimming took off 2 bases at V and 8 bases at J, with 12 bases between the two ends. This CDR3 comprises 13 residues. This CDR3 is CASSLRGAVGYTF. In DNA, the CDR3 is TGTGCCAGCAGTTTACGGGGAGCGGTAGGCTACACCTTC.

This clonotype was seen at least ten times. This rearrangement joins TRBV21-1 to TRBJ2-7. TRBV21-1 is a pseudogene. The CDR3 length is 12 residues. The CDR3 region is CASSKGGYEQYF. CDR3 bases: TGTGCCAGCAGCAAAGGGGGCTACGAGCAGTACTTC.

This chain connects TRBV5-6 to TRBJ2-7; TRBD2 agrees at 12 bases. Trimming at V came to 3 bases and at J to 4 bases, leaving 14 bases not matched to a gene. Germline CDR1 and CDR2: SGHDT and YYEEEE. This CDR3 contains 18 residues. The DNA of the CDR3 is TGTGCCAGCAGCTCCTGGCTAGCGGGAGGGTCGGCAAGATACGAGCAGTACTTC. This gives the protein CASSSWLAGGSARYEQYF.

This clonotype was recorded many times. CDR3 nucleotides: TGTGCCAGCAGGACGACAGGGATCGGCTACACCTTC. This codes for CASRTTGIGYTF. J is TRBJ1-2 and V is TRBV6-5; TRBD1 matches at 7 bases. J lost 8 bases, V lost 6 bases, and 6 bases had no gene match. The CDR3 has 12 residues. Germline V gene data show CDR1 as MNHEY and CDR2 as SVGAGI.

This clonotype was found many times. J is TRBJ2-7 and V is TRBV5-1; D is undetermined. Germline V gives CDR1 SGHRS, CDR2 YFSETQ. This CDR3 has 13 residues. With 0 bases removed from V and 0 bases from J, the gap between germline ends came to 4 bases. CDR3 bases: TGCGCCAGCAGCTTGGAATTCTCCTACGAGCAGTACTTC. Its translation is CASSLEFSYEQYF. The variable domain in full, completed from reference TRBV5-1 and TRBJ2-7, reads KAGVTQTPRYLIKTRGQQVTLSCSPISGHRSVSWYQQTPGQGLQFLFEYFSETQRNKGNFPGRFSGRQFSNSRSEMNVSTLELGDSALYLCASSLEFSYEQYFGPGTRLTVT.

This clonotype was counted ten times or more. The gene calls are TRBV18 and TRBJ2-1, with D uncertain. V lost 3 bases, J lost 7 bases, and 7 bases lay in between. The CDR3 contains 12 residues. CDR1 is KGHSH and CDR2 is LQKENI in the germline V gene. The CDR3 loop is CASSPAWNEQFF. The CDR3 bases are TGTGCCAGCTCACCTGCTTGGAATGAGCAGTTCTTC.

This clonotype was seen at least ten times. This chain links TRBV12-3 or TRBV12-4 with TRBJ2-7; possibly TRBD1 or TRBD2 for D (5 bases each). The V end was cut by 2 bases, the J end by 2 bases, with 10 bases between. The CDR3 contains 14 residues. The CDR3 here is CASSLWDGTYEQYF. CDR3 nucleotides: TGTGCCAGCAGTTTATGGGACGGCACCTACGAGCAGTACTTC.

This clonotype was counted between two and nine times. The gene calls are TRBV30 and TRBJ1-1; D uncertain. This CDR3 comprises 13 residues. Trimming removed 3 bases at V and 0 bases at J, with 8 bases between. Germline V gene lookup returns CDR1 GTSNPN and CDR2 SVGIG (reference sequence). The CDR3 DNA is TGTGCCTGGAGAACACCTATGAACACTGAAGCTTTCTTT. It is translated as CAWRTPMNTEAFF.

This clonotype has a handful of counts. V usage is TRBV12-5 and J usage is TRBJ1-3; D gene unclear. The length of the CDR3 is 13 residues. Trimming took off 6 bases at V and 3 bases at J, with 9 bases between the two ends. From germline, CDR1 is LGHNT and CDR2 FRNRAP. The CDR3 DNA follows: TGTGCTAGTGGCCCCCCGATTGGAAACACCATATATTTT. Protein product: CASGPPIGNTIYF.

This clonotype was seen ten or more times. The rearrangement uses TRBV3-1 and TRBJ1-2, with TRBD1 matching over 9 bases. CDR3 length equals 15 residues. The germline V gene encodes CDR1 LGHDT and CDR2 YNNKEL (reference sequence). Unmatched junction bases numbered 6, after V lost 4 bases and J lost 3 bases. The CDR3 spells CASSPGDRAYYGYTF. In nucleotides, the CDR3 is TGTGCCAGCAGCCCGGGGGACAGGGCCTACTATGGCTACACCTTC.

This clonotype was seen many times. This sequence joins TRBV10-2 and TRBJ2-7, with 7 bases that match TRBD2. Trimming took 7 bases from V and 4 from J; bases not matched to a gene: 7. The CDR3 runs 13 residues. Germline lookup yields CDR1 WSHSY and CDR2 SAAADI. CDR3 bases: TGCGCCAGCACGGAGCCCGGGGGGTACGAGCAGTACTTC. Translating gives CASTEPGGYEQYF.

This clonotype appeared a few times. With a much larger clone just one base away, this may be a read error. The chain uses TRBV9 and TRBJ1-2; TRBD1 matches at 7 bases. This CDR3 spans 15 amino acids. V shed 4 bases and J 7 bases; nucleotides not matched to a gene: 13. The germline V gene encodes CDR1 SGDLS and CDR2 YYNGEE. CDR3 in amino acids: CASSPQGQVDGGYTF. The DNA of the CDR3 is TGTGCCAGCAGCCCACAAGGACAGGTGGATGGTGGCTACACCTTC. The full variable domain, its missing parts supplied by reference TRBV9 and TRBJ1-2, is DSGVTQTPKHLITATGQRVTLRCSPRSGDLSVYWYQQSLDQGLQFLIQYYNGEERAKGNILERFSAQQFPDLHSELNLSSLELGDSALYFCASSPQGQVDGGYTFGSGTRLTVV.

This clonotype was counted many times. The V and J genes are TRBV5-1 and TRBJ2-6; D call uncertain. The germline gives CDR1 SGHRS, CDR2 YFSETQ. The CDR3 runs 16 residues. V shed 4 bases and J shed 0 bases, with 11 bases lying between them. This CDR3 reads CASSPPKGSGANVLTF. As DNA, the CDR3 is TGCGCCAGCAGCCCTCCGAAGGGCTCTGGGGCCAACGTCCTGACTTTC.

This clonotype was recorded at least ten times. The chain couples TRBV30 to TRBJ2-7; D is uncertain. The CDR3 length is 11 residues. Germline V lookup: CDR1 GTSNPN, CDR2 SVGIG (reference sequence). V lost 2 bases to trimming and J lost 6 bases, with 8 bases between them. CDR3 in amino acids: CAWSLSIEQYF. The CDR3 nucleotides are TGTGCCTGGAGTCTCTCCATCGAGCAGTACTTC. Variable domain in full (rest from reference TRBV30 and TRBJ2-7): SQTIHQWPATLVQPVGSPLSLECTVEGTSNPNLYWYRQAAGRGLQLLFYSVGIGQISSEVPQNLSASRPQDRQFILSSKKLLLSDSGFYLCAWSLSIEQYFGPGTRLTVT.

The table lists this clonotype with many counts. V usage is TRBV5-1 and J usage is TRBJ2-1, with 7 bases aligning to TRBD2. CDR3 length: 14 amino acids. V lost 5 bases and J lost 5; bases outside the gene matches: 7. CDR1 and CDR2 (germline): SGHRS, YFSETQ. CDR3 DNA: TGCGCCAGCAGGGGAGGGGCGGGTAACAATGAGCAGTTCTTC. It translates to CASRGGAGNNEQFF.

Ten or more counts support this clonotype. J is TRBJ2-1 and V is TRBV7-9, with D perhaps matching TRBD2 (6 bases). The CDR3 runs to 11 residues. The germline CDR1 and CDR2 sequences are SEHNR and FQNEAQ (reference sequence). The DNA for the CDR3 is TGTGCGGAGGGTACCAACAATGAGCAGTTCTTC. Amino acids: CAEGTNNEQFF.

The table lists this clonotype with many counts. V and J are TRBV12-3 or TRBV12-4 and TRBJ2-1; D is unresolved. V lost 8 bases and J 6 bases, leaving 14 bases between the germline ends. This CDR3 is 13 amino acids long. The CDR3 here is CASCERGVNEQFF. CDR3 in DNA: TGTGCCAGCTGCGAGCGTGGAGTCAATGAGCAGTTCTTC.

This clonotype was recorded many times. The chain combines TRBV15 with TRBJ2-7; possible D gene TRBD1, 6 bases. The length of the CDR3 is 14 residues. Germline V gene sequence: CDR1 LNHNV, CDR2 YYDKDF (reference sequence). The V and J ends lost 5 bases and 3 bases respectively, with 14 bases between them. Here the CDR3 reads CATSSRTDHYEQYF. The CDR3 nucleotides are TGTGCCACCAGCTCGAGGACAGATCACTACGAGCAGTACTTC.

This clonotype was observed many times. This chain links TRBV19 with TRBJ2-7, with 11 nucleotides matching TRBD2. Germline V CDR1 and CDR2: LNHDA, SQIVND (reference sequence). V gave up 5 bases and J gave up 4 bases; unmatched junction bases: 1. The CDR3 sequence is 13 residues long. CDR3 DNA: TGTGCCAGTAGTGGACTAGCGGGTTACGAGCAGTACTTC. Amino acids: CASSGLAGYEQYF. The full variable domain, its missing parts supplied by reference TRBV19 and TRBJ2-7, is DGGITQSPKYLFRKEGQNVTLSCEQNLNHDAMYWYRQDPGQGLRLIYYSQIVNDFQKGDIAEGYSVSREKKESFPLTVTSAQKNPTAFYLCASSGLAGYEQYFGPGTRLTVT.

This clonotype appeared a few times. This chain uses TRBV6-5 with TRBJ2-1; no clear D. This CDR3 contains 12 residues. The V gene's germline CDR1 is MNHEY and CDR2 SVGAGI. The V gene lost 3 bases and the J gene lost 10 bases, with 10 bases spanning the gap. The CDR3: CASSYLGREQFF. DNA for the CDR3: TGTGCCAGCAGTTATCTAGGACGGGAGCAGTTCTTC.

This clonotype has ten or more counts. The CDR3 is CASSQMSYEQYF. The CDR3 nucleotides are TGTGCCAGCAGCCAAATGTCCTACGAGCAGTACTTC. The chain links TRBV7-9 to TRBJ2-7, with unresolved D. With 5 bases removed from V and 1 base from J, the gap between germline ends came to 6 bases. CDR1 is SEHNR and CDR2 is FQNEAQ in the germline V gene (reference sequence). The CDR3 covers 12 residues.

In its sample, this clonotype was seen a few times. The V and J genes are TRBV20-1 and TRBJ2-1; TRBD2 matches at 9 bases. The V gene's germline CDR1 is DFQATT and CDR2 SNEGSKA (reference sequence). V dropped 3 bases and J dropped 2; count of bases not matched to a gene: 2. CDR3 length: 14 residues. CDR3: CSARASGTYNEQFF. In nucleotides, the CDR3 is TGCAGTGCTAGGGCTAGCGGGACCTACAATGAGCAGTTCTTC.

This clonotype was counted ten times or more. The CDR3 protein is CASSQDLRVEQFF. For the CDR3, the DNA is TGTGCCAGCAGCCAAGATCTGCGGGTTGAGCAGTTCTTC. The genes are TRBV14 and TRBJ2-1; possible D gene TRBD2, 5 bases. The CDR3 contains 13 residues. Trimming cost V 0 bases and J 9 bases, with 9 bases left between them. The germline gives CDR1 SGHDN, CDR2 FVKESK.

This clonotype was counted many times. This chain connects TRBV11-2 to TRBJ2-1; 7 bases align to TRBD1. Germline V gene sequence: CDR1 SGHAT, CDR2 FQNNGV. The CDR3 has 15 residues. J lost 4 bases, V lost 5 bases, and 8 bases had no gene match. DNA of the CDR3: TGTGCCAGCAGCGAAACAGGGGCGTTTTACAATGAGCAGTTCTTC. Its translation is CASSETGAFYNEQFF.

The sample holds many counts of this clonotype. The chain is built from TRBV29-1 and TRBJ2-3; no definite D call. CDR3 size: 12 residues. Germline V gene sequence: CDR1 SQVTM, CDR2 ANQGSEA. The V end was cut by 3 bases, the J end by 5 bases, with 9 bases between. CDR3 bases: TGCAGCGTTGAGAACTATAGAGATACGCAGTATTTT. Translated: CSVENYRDTQYF.

This clonotype was seen repeatedly, ten times or more. The rearrangement links TRBV27 to TRBJ2-7, with D possibly TRBD2 on 5 matching bases. CDR1 MNHEY and CDR2 SMNVEV come from the germline V gene (reference sequence). The germline V and J ends were trimmed by 2 bases and 6 bases, with 14 bases remaining between them. CDR3 length: 14 residues. CDR3 region: CASSLGRSRGEQYF. The CDR3 region has the DNA TGTGCCAGCAGTTTAGGGCGGTCCCGGGGCGAGCAGTACTTC.

Many counts were recorded for this clonotype. This sequence joins TRBV27 and TRBJ2-7; D tentatively fits TRBD1 or TRBD2 (5 bases each). V was shortened by 4 bases and J by 6 bases, with 19 bases between the two germline ends. The CDR3 runs 15 residues. Looked up from germline, CDR1 is MNHEY and CDR2 is SMNVEV (reference sequence). The CDR3 DNA sequence: TGTGCCAGCAGTTCCTCCGGGACCGATTGGGGCGAGCAGTACTTC. As protein: CASSSSGTDWGEQYF.